These T cell receptor beta chains were read from a single sample in a study of Graves' ophthalmopathy and Graves' hyperthyroidism. TCRdb reprocessed the multiplex PCR reads via MiXCR and lists one record per CDR3 protein. The repertoire includes 170,000 or so distinct CDR3 sequences, roughly 36% of them detected once, and roughly 8.9% sits in the top ten. The sample taken for sequencing was peripheral blood. The receptors come from a man aged 30 to 39 with Graves' ophthalmopathy. Both conserved end residues are part of each CDR3. Fields, in order: CDR3 protein, CDR3 DNA, clone size, D gene, J gene, V gene. A D gene is named only where the DNA matches it firmly. A clone size is listed for some rows: how often the clone was seen (once, few, many), or a class if it is expanded.

CASSVGVGYTF,TGTGCCAGCAGCGTCGGTGTTGGCTACACCTTC,NA,NA,TRBJ1-2,TRBV28
CASSSATGGEHRAYGYTF,TGTGCCAGCAGTTCTGCGACAGGGGGTGAACATCGAGCATATGGCTACACCTTC,NA,TRBD1,TRBJ1-2,TRBV6-2/TRBV6-3
CATSRDGGVPEAFF,TGTGCCACCAGCAGAGATGGGGGGGTCCCTGAAGCTTTCTTT,many,NA,TRBJ1-1,TRBV15
CASSSNTAGELFF,TGTGCCAGCAGCTCCAACACAGCGGGGGAGCTGTTTTTT,once,NA,TRBJ2-2,TRBV12-3/TRBV12-4
CSVETGEGEQYF,TGCAGCGTTGAAACGGGAGAAGGTGAGCAGTACTTC,many,NA,TRBJ2-7,TRBV29-1
CAWSVGEYSAEAFF,TGTGCCTGGAGTGTGGGCGAATACTCCGCTGAAGCTTTCTTT,NA,NA,TRBJ1-1,TRBV30
CASSLGPPSWTGELFF,TGTGCCAGCAGCTTGGGACCGCCGAGTTGGACCGGGGAGCTGTTTTTT,NA,NA,TRBJ2-2,TRBV11-2
CASSRVVAEPYEQYF,TGTGCCAGCAGCAGAGTGGTAGCGGAGCCCTACGAGCAGTACTTC,many,NA,TRBJ2-7,TRBV7-2
CASDSGNTIYF,TGTGCCAGCGACAGTGGAAACACCATATATTTT,many,NA,TRBJ1-3,TRBV28
CASSSPGTGYEQYF,TGTGCCAGCAGTTCTCCCGGGACAGGCTACGAGCAGTACTTC,many,TRBD1,TRBJ2-7,TRBV12-3/TRBV12-4
CASRAAPPPYGYTF,TGTGCCAGCCGGGCGGCACCTCCCCCATATGGCTACACCTTC,many,NA,TRBJ1-2,TRBV6-2/TRBV6-3
CASSLRNRGVEDEQYF,TGTGCCAGCAGTTTAAGGAACAGGGGAGTAGAGGACGAGCAGTACTTC,many,TRBD1,TRBJ2-7,TRBV12-3/TRBV12-4
CASSDRRDYGYTF,TGCGCCAGCAGTGACCGACGGGACTATGGCTACACCTTC,NA,NA,TRBJ1-2,TRBV10-1
CASSPAGTGLFNSPLHF,TGTGCCAGCAGTCCCGCCGGGACAGGGCTGTTTAATTCACCCCTCCACTTT,once,TRBD1,TRBJ1-6,TRBV28
CASSSGQGSYEQYF,TGTGCCAGCAGCTCGGGACAGGGCTCCTACGAGCAGTACTTC,NA,TRBD1,TRBJ2-7,TRBV7-6
CASSLAPASTEAFF,TGTGCCAGCAGCTTAGCTCCGGCAAGCACTGAAGCTTTCTTT,few,NA,TRBJ1-1,TRBV11-3
CASSWDTRAFF,TGTGCCAGCAGTTGGGACACGCGTGCTTTCTTT,NA,NA,TRBJ1-1,TRBV28
CATTGDPLGEQYF,TGTGCCACCACAGGAGATCCCTTAGGGGAGCAGTACTTC,NA,NA,TRBJ2-7,TRBV28
CASSLRQGGEVEAFF,TGTGCCAGCAGCCTAAGACAGGGTGGGGAAGTGGAAGCTTTCTTT,NA,TRBD1,TRBJ1-1,TRBV11-2
CSVRPEETQYF,TGCAGCGTTCGTCCCGAAGAGACCCAGTACTTC,NA,NA,TRBJ2-5,TRBV29-1
CASSQGLAGAIETQYF,TGTGCCAGCAGCCAAGGCCTAGCGGGCGCCATAGAGACCCAGTACTTC,NA,TRBD2,TRBJ2-5,TRBV3-1
CASRPGLPSNQPQHF,TGTGCCAGCAGACCGGGACTGCCGAGCAATCAGCCCCAGCATTTT,many,NA,TRBJ1-5,TRBV6-5
CASRPAGTSGGYEQYF,TGTGCCAGCAGGCCCGCCGGGACTAGCGGGGGCTACGAGCAGTACTTC,NA,TRBD2,TRBJ2-7,TRBV28
CASSYSLRAGGNQPQHF,TGTGCCAGCAGTTACTCTCTCCGGGCAGGGGGCAATCAGCCCCAGCATTTT,NA,NA,TRBJ1-5,TRBV6-2/TRBV6-3
CSARMGSGNTIYF,TGCAGTGCTAGAATGGGCTCTGGAAACACCATATATTTT,once,NA,TRBJ1-3,TRBV20-1
CASSPLQGLNTEAFF,TGTGCCAGCAGTCCACTCCAGGGGCTGAACACTGAAGCTTTCTTT,NA,NA,TRBJ1-1,TRBV28
CASSDNTGELFF,TGTGCCAGCAGTGACAACACCGGGGAGCTGTTTTTT,many,NA,TRBJ2-2,TRBV6-4
CANSFGRKQETQYF,TGTGCCAACAGTTTCGGACGGAAACAAGAGACCCAGTACTTC,many,NA,TRBJ2-5,TRBV27
CASSYDPSGLETGELFF,TGTGCCAGCAGTTACGACCCCTCGGGACTGGAAACCGGGGAGCTGTTTTTT,NA,NA,TRBJ2-2,TRBV6-5
CASSLYWDTSNYGYTF,TGTGCCAGCAGTTTATATTGGGACACTTCTAACTATGGCTACACCTTC,many,NA,TRBJ1-2,TRBV28
CASSLVGQNQETQYF,TGTGCCAGCAGTTTAGTGGGACAGAACCAAGAGACCCAGTACTTC,many,TRBD1,TRBJ2-5,TRBV12-3/TRBV12-4
CATSRWDQENAPLHF,TGTGCCACCAGCCGTTGGGACCAGGAGAATGCACCCCTCCACTTT,NA,NA,TRBJ1-6,TRBV15
CASTNRVSNTEAFF,TGTGCCAGCACCAACAGGGTATCGAACACTGAAGCTTTCTTT,NA,NA,TRBJ1-1,TRBV12-3/TRBV12-4
CASSLETGLGGYTF,TGTGCCAGCAGCTTAGAGACAGGCCTGGGGGGCTACACCTTC,many,NA,TRBJ1-2,TRBV7-2
CASTPTGDNSPLHF,TGTGCCAGCACTCCGACAGGGGATAATTCACCCCTCCACTTT,many,TRBD1,TRBJ1-6,TRBV28
CASSTGMSNQPQHF,TGTGCCAGTAGTACAGGGATGAGCAATCAGCCCCAGCATTTT,NA,NA,TRBJ1-5,TRBV19
CASSYSASRFEILGSIQPQHF,TGTGCCAGCAGTTACTCGGCTTCTCGGTTTGAGATTCTCGGCTCGATTCAGCCCCAGCATTTT,NA,NA,TRBJ1-5,TRBV6-2/TRBV6-3
CASSSTGTNYGYTF,TGTGCCAGCAGCTCCACAGGGACTAACTATGGCTACACCTTC,many,NA,TRBJ1-2,TRBV11-3
CASSLGQLANTGELFF,TGTGCCAGCAGTCTTGGACAGTTAGCGAACACCGGGGAGCTGTTTTTT,many,NA,TRBJ2-2,TRBV12-3/TRBV12-4
CASSVGTMQETQYF,TGTGCCAGCAGCGTGGGGACAATGCAAGAGACCCAGTACTTC,NA,NA,TRBJ2-5,TRBV9
CAISDVTGGNYGYTF,TGTGCCATCAGTGATGTGACAGGGGGGAACTATGGCTACACCTTC,once,TRBD1,TRBJ1-2,TRBV10-3
CASSPAGLKGYEQYF,TGTGCCAGCTCACCCGCCGGACTGAAGGGTTACGAGCAGTACTTC,many,NA,TRBJ2-7,TRBV18
CASSLVGTASYEQYF,TGTGCCAGCAGCTTAGTAGGGACAGCCTCCTACGAGCAGTACTTC,many,TRBD1,TRBJ2-7,TRBV7-2
CASRGTVGNQPQHF,TGTGCCAGCAGGGGGACCGTAGGCAATCAGCCCCAGCATTTT,many,NA,TRBJ1-5,TRBV12-3/TRBV12-4
CAWSYRTSTGELFF,TGTGCCTGGAGTTACAGGACTAGCACCGGGGAGCTGTTTTTT,NA,TRBD2,TRBJ2-2,TRBV30
CASSRGRSGANVLTF,TGTGCCAGCAGTCGCGGACGTTCTGGGGCCAACGTCCTGACTTTC,many,NA,TRBJ2-6,TRBV12-3/TRBV12-4
CASSFFRAYGYTF,TGTGCCAGCAGTTTTTTCAGGGCCTATGGCTACACCTTC,NA,NA,TRBJ1-2,TRBV12-3/TRBV12-4
CASSQGSATRTTGPYF,TGTGCCAGCAGCCAAGGTTCGGCCACAAGAACTACCGGTCCGTACTTC,many,NA,TRBJ2-7,TRBV3-1
CSASLQPGTGDRAFF,TGCAGTGCTAGTTTACAACCCGGGACAGGAGACCGAGCTTTCTTT,NA,TRBD1,TRBJ1-1,TRBV20-1
CASRNRGEYTEAFF,TGTGCCAGTAGGAACAGGGGCGAGTACACTGAAGCTTTCTTT,many,TRBD1,TRBJ1-1,TRBV19